The 4 T cell receptor beta chains given below trace back to one sample, sequenced in a study of shared clonotypes between healthy human individuals. Here immunoSEQ multiplex PCR was the method, and the copy in TCRdb shows in-frame clones only, minus some. The repertoire includes about 1.1 million clones, 70% to 85% of them detected once, and about 0.89% sits in the top ten. What was sequenced was memory CD4+ T cells from PBMCs. Subset here: CD45RA-negative fraction. All receptors come from a man aged 18-30 years in good health. Some clones in this sample may be carry-over from other donors' samples.

Regarding this clone: The sample holds other DNA sequences that translate to the same CDR3. The rearrangement links TRBV11-2 to TRBJ1-1; D is ambiguous. The ends were cut back, 2 bases at V and 4 bases at J, with 8 bases in the middle. The CDR3 has 13 residues. CDR1 and CDR2 (germline): SGHAT, FQNNGV. The CDR3 sequence: CASSLPGGTEAFF. CDR3 in DNA: TGTGCCAGCAGCTTACCTGGAGGCACTGAAGCTTTCTTT.

This clone was found once. The chain couples TRBV9 to TRBJ1-2; D gene uncertain. The CDR3 is 14 residues long. The germline V and J ends were trimmed by 0 bases and 6 bases, with 12 bases remaining between them. Germline CDR1 and CDR2: SGDLS and YYNGEE. CDR3 coding DNA: TGTGCCAGCAGCGTAGTTGGTGGGTCGGATGGCTACACCTTC. Encoded protein: CASSVVGGSDGYTF.

This sequence joins TRBV5-1 and TRBJ2-7; 10 positions agree with TRBD1. There are 15 residues in the CDR3. CDR1 and CDR2 (germline): SGHRS, YFSETQ. Trimming took 4 bases from V and 4 from J; bases not matched to a gene: 8. The CDR3 is CASSQRQGAGYEQYF. The CDR3, as DNA: TGCGCCAGCAGCCAGCGACAGGGGGCAGGTTACGAGCAGTACTTC.

The rearrangement joins TRBV11-3 to TRBJ2-2; 12 positions agree with TRBD2. Germline-derived CDR1 and CDR2 are SGHNT and YENEEA. This CDR3 comprises 15 residues. Trimming took 5 bases from V and 4 from J; bases not matched to a gene: 2. CDR3 bases: TGTGCCAGCAGCCTAGCGGGAGGGCCCACCGGGGAGCTGTTTTTT. It yields the protein CASSLAGGPTGELFF.